The clone carrying this T cell receptor (beta chain) appeared a single time. Original data processing: Estimated nucleated cell counts came from reference gene primer amplification. Measured with immunoSEQ multiplex PCR; TCRdb has only the in-frame clones, and not every one. The V and J calls and clone size come from that table; D and trimming were worked out from the DNA. Here the sample spans roughly 36,000 clones, roughly 90% being singletons. The sample comes from a study of blood T cell repertoires in COVID-19. About the study: PBMCs, B-cell-depleted T cells, or T cells provided the cDNA or gDNA that made up the material.

The V and J ends lost 1 base and 8 bases respectively, with 23 bases between them. Germline CDR1 reads SGHTA; CDR2 reads FQGTGA. The CDR3 runs to 17 residues. This chain links TRBV7-3 with TRBJ1-2, with a tentative D call TRBD1 (6 bases). This TCR was recovered from a man in his fifties or sixties with active or convalescent COVID-19. Sequenced input: peripheral blood. CDR3 sequence (DNA): TGTGCCAGCAGCTTAATACCCGCCGTACAGGGTGGGAGAGGCTACACCTTC. Encoded protein: CASSLIPAVQGGRGYTF.